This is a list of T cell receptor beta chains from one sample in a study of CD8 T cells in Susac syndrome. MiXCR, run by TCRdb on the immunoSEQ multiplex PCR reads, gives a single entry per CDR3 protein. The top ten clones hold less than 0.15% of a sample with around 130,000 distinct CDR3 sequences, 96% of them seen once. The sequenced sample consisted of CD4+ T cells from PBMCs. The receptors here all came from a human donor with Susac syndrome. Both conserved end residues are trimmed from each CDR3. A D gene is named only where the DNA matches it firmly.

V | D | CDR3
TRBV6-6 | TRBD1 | ASRPDRGSSYEQY
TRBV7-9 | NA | ASTPSGEQF
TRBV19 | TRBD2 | ASSRTSGSYNEQF
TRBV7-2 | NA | ASSLGPGRVSGQY
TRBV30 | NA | AWSGARGQPQH
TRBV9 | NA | ASSGQDNQPQH
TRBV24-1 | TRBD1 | ATSANRGEKLF
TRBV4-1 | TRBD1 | ASSQAGRRTGFYEQY
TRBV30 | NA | AWSGVYEQY
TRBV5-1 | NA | ASSLTGGGSDTQY
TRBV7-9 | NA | ASSSGAAGELF
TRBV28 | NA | ASSLTSGVGYSGSYT
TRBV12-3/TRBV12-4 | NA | ASSLKGTNTEAF
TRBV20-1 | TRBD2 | SANYPSGNRETQY
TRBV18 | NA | ASSPRNQPQH
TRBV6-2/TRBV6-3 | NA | ASSSRDYTGELF
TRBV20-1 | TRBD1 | SAGGQGGHGYT
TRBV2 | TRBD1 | ASSADGTANYGYT
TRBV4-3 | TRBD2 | ASSPTGTNSYEQY
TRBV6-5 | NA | ASSRDTTGNTIY
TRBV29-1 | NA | SVVGPEEAF
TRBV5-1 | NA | ASSIPGFTEAF
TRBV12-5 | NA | ASGSYQPQH
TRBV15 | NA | ATSRDTLRMRFSETQY
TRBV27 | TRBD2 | ASSLNPSGSGSTDTQY
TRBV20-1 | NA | SARKDSGNTIY
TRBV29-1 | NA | SVEAPFYGYT
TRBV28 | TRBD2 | ASSGLAGMPRYNEQF
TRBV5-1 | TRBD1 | ASSLAGQGTRDEQY
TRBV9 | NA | ASSLGVADEQY
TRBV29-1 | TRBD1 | SVVRDSGGREAF
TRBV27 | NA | ASKGNRAYEQY
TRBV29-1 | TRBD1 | SVRTGAFYEQY
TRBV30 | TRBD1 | AWSRTDRGRYEQY
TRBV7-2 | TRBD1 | ASSTDRGETGELF
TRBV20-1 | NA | SAPGSGNTIY
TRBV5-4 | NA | ASSFNRGYGYT
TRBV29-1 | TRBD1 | SVVFGTGLQQY
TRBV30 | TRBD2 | AWRAPGLAGGAYNEQF
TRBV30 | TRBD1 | AGQGASYEQY
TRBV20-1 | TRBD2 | SAITSGRTNEQF
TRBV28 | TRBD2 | ASSRPTSAEQF
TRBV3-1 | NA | ASSPRQADGYT
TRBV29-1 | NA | SGVYTEAF
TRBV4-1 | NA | ASSPQHRDGYEQY
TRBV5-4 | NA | ASSPKSSENVGGTQY
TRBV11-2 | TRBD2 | ASSFDSGSGNEQF
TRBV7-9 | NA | ASSSLLAQY
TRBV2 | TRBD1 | ASSPGQLYNQPQH
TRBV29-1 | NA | SVVQDRTYEQY
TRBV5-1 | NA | ASSVTGYGGNEQF
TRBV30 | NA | ARRGAPHGYT
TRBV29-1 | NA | SVGWPQF
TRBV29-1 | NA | SASARNTGELF
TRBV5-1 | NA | ASSLGSSGTDTQY